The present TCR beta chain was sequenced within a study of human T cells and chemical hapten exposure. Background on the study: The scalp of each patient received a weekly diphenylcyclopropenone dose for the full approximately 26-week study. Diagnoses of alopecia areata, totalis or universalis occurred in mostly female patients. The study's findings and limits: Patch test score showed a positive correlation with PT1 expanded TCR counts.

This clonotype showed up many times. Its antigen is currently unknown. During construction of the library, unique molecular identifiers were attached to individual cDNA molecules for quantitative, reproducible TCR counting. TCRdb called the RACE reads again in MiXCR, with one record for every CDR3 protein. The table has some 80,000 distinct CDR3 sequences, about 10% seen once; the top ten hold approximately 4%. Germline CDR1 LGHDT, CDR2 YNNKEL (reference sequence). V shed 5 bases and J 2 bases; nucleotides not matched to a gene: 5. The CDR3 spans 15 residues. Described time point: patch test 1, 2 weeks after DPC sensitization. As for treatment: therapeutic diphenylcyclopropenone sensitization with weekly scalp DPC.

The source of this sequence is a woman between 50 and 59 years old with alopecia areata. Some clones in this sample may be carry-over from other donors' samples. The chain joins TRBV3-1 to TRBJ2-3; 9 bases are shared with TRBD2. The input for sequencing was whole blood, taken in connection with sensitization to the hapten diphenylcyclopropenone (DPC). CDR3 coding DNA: TGTGCCAGCAGCGGAACTAGCGGGCCCACAGATACGCAGTATTTT. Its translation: CASSGTSGPTDTQYF.